The 16 T cell receptor beta chains reported below all come from one sample, sequenced in a study of blood T cell repertoires in COVID-19. Some clones are missing from TCRdb's copy, which holds only in-frame ones; the method was immunoSEQ multiplex PCR. The sample carries some 150,000 clones, just over 85% recorded once. The specimen sequenced was peripheral blood. These receptors were taken from a woman aged 60-70 years with acute or convalescent COVID-19.

This chain uses TRBV19 with TRBJ2-2; D is perhaps TRBD2 (6 bases). Germline-derived CDR1 and CDR2 are LNHDA and SQIVND (reference sequence). The CDR3 sequence is 15 residues long. With 6 bases removed from V and 6 bases from J, the gap between germline ends came to 17 bases. This CDR3 reads CASSYRTGRSGELFF. CDR3 nucleotide sequence: TGTGCCAGTAGCTATCGGACGGGGAGGTCCGGGGAGCTGTTTTTT.

The chain combines TRBV3-1 (or the pseudogene TRBV3-2) with TRBJ1-1; possibly TRBD1 for D (5 bases). Trimming cost V 3 bases and J 5 bases, with 16 bases left between them. Germline loops: CDR1 LGHDT, CDR2 YNNKEL (reference sequence). The CDR3 runs 15 residues. The CDR3 bases are TGTGCCAGCAGCCACAAGCATATCGGGGGAACTGAAGCTTTCTTT. Amino acid sequence: CASSHKHIGGTEAFF.

In its sample, this clone was seen once. The chain couples TRBV6-5 to TRBJ2-5; D perhaps matches TRBD2 (6 bases). Germline V lookup: CDR1 MNHEY, CDR2 SVGAGI. CDR3 length: 14 amino acids. V lost 8 bases to trimming and J lost 7 bases, with 20 bases between them. The CDR3 nucleotides are TGTGCCAGCCAACCGCCGGGGGACCACCTGACCCAGTACTTC. It yields the protein CASQPPGDHLTQYF.

The chain couples TRBV3-1 (or the pseudogene TRBV3-2) to TRBJ2-1, with TRBD1 identical over 7 bases. Germline V gene sequence: CDR1 LGHDT, CDR2 YNNKEL (reference sequence). This CDR3 spans 15 amino acids. V was pared by 4 bases and J by 4 bases, with 7 bases of the junction left unmatched. CDR3 sequence reads: CASSPQGNGYNEQFF. CDR3 DNA: TGTGCCAGCAGCCCACAGGGGAATGGATACAATGAGCAGTTCTTC.

The V gene is TRBV3-1 (or the pseudogene TRBV3-2), the J gene TRBJ1-6; D may be TRBD1 (6 bases). The length of the CDR3 is 17 residues. CDR1 is LGHDT and CDR2 is YNNKEL in the germline V gene (reference sequence). V lost 0 bases and J 3 bases, leaving 12 bases between the germline ends. The CDR3 sequence: CASSQEMGGLYNSPLHF. CDR3 coding DNA: TGTGCCAGCAGCCAAGAAATGGGGGGGCTCTATAATTCACCCCTCCACTTT.

CDR3 nucleotides: TGTGCCAGCAGCCAGCGACAGGGCTATCAGCCCCAGCATTTT. This sequence encodes CASSQRQGYQPQHF. The rearrangement links TRBV5-6 to TRBJ1-5, with 7 bases lining up with TRBD1. V was pared by 4 bases and J by 5 bases, with 6 bases of the junction left unmatched. Looked up from germline, CDR1 is SGHDT and CDR2 is YYEEEE. CDR3 length: 14 amino acids.

This chain connects TRBV3-1 (or the pseudogene TRBV3-2) to TRBJ1-2; 7 nucleotides align to TRBD1. CDR1 is LGHDT, CDR2 YNNKEL, per germline (reference sequence). This CDR3 comprises 15 residues. J was trimmed by 4 bases and V by 1 base; bases with no gene match: 6. CDR3 sequence: CASSQGTGDRYGYTF. In nucleotides, the CDR3 is TGTGCCAGCAGCCAAGGCACAGGGGACCGCTATGGCTACACCTTC.

The rearrangement uses TRBV2 and TRBJ1-6, with 9 bases fitting TRBD1. V lost 10 bases to trimming and J lost 7 bases; unmatched junction nucleotides: 8. This CDR3 region has 14 residues. Germline V CDR1 and CDR2: SNHLY, FYNNEI. The CDR3 protein is CATSGQGTNSPLHF. Written as DNA, the CDR3 is TGTGCCACCTCGGGACAGGGAACGAATTCACCCCTCCACTTT.

This clone was observed a single time. The chain combines TRBV14 with TRBJ2-3, with D maybe TRBD1 (6 bases). Germline CDR1 reads SGHDN; CDR2 reads FVKESK. This CDR3 is built from 14 residues. With 0 bases removed from V and 4 bases from J, the gap between germline ends came to 8 bases. CDR3 region: CASSQDPGADTQYF. DNA for the CDR3: TGTGCCAGCAGCCAAGATCCAGGGGCAGATACGCAGTATTTT.

The V call is TRBV3-1 (or the pseudogene TRBV3-2), the J call TRBJ2-7; 7 bases are shared with TRBD1. The CDR3 spans 14 residues. Trimming took 5 bases from V and 6 from J; bases not matched to a gene: 10. Germline CDR1 and CDR2: LGHDT and YNNKEL (reference sequence). The CDR3 here is CASSGRDSATEQYF. Here the CDR3 DNA reads TGTGCCAGCAGCGGCCGGGACAGTGCTACCGAGCAGTACTTC.

J is TRBJ1-1 and V is TRBV19, with D perhaps matching TRBD1 (6 bases). The CDR3 has 15 amino acids. The ends were cut back, 6 bases at V and 4 bases at J, with 18 bases in the middle. Germline loops: CDR1 LNHDA, CDR2 SQIVND (reference sequence). CDR3 amino acids: CASREQGLGSTEAFF. CDR3 bases: TGTGCCAGTAGAGAACAGGGTTTAGGGTCCACTGAAGCTTTCTTT.

The chain has TRBV25-1 and TRBJ2-1; 9 positions agree with TRBD2. CDR3 size: 14 residues. V lost 6 bases and J lost 7; bases outside the gene matches: 7. The germline V gene has CDR1 MGHDK and CDR2 SYGVNS. Here the CDR3 reads CASSMTSGGNEQFF. The CDR3 DNA follows: TGTGCCAGCAGCATGACTAGCGGTGGTAATGAGCAGTTCTTC.

The chain joins TRBV4-3 to TRBJ2-3, with D unclear. Germline loops: CDR1 LGHNA, CDR2 YSLEER. Trimming pared 0 bases from V and 1 base from J, leaving 11 bases between. The CDR3 consists of 16 residues. The CDR3 loop is CASSQDWKQRTDTQYF. CDR3 DNA: TGCGCCAGCAGCCAAGATTGGAAACAGCGCACAGATACGCAGTATTTT.

The genes are TRBV27 and TRBJ2-5; 10 bases agree with TRBD2. Germline V lookup: CDR1 MNHEY, CDR2 SMNVEV (reference sequence). This CDR3 is built from 21 residues. V lost 3 bases and J lost 0; bases outside the gene matches: 19. The DNA for the CDR3 is TGTGCCAGCAGTTTTCGTAGGCTAGCGGGGGCCACCAACCTGTACCAAGAGACCCAGTACTTC. Residues: CASSFRRLAGATNLYQETQYF.

The chain has TRBV28 and TRBJ1-6, with TRBD1 identical over 8 bases. The length of the CDR3 is 14 residues. Unmatched junction bases numbered 1, after V lost 2 bases and J lost 7 bases. The germline V gene has CDR1 MDHEN and CDR2 SYDVKM. CDR3 sequence reads: CASSLGDRNSPLHF. The CDR3 DNA is TGTGCCAGCAGTTTAGGGGACAGGAATTCACCCCTCCACTTT. Drawing the rest from reference TRBV28 and TRBJ1-6, the complete variable domain is DVKVTQSSRYLVKRTGEKVFLECVQDMDHENMFWYRQDPGLGLRLIYFSYDVKMKEKGDIPEGYSVSREKKERFSLILESASTNQTSMYLCASSLGDRNSPLHFGNGTRLTVT.

The chain employs TRBV7-2 and TRBJ1-1; 7 bases fit TRBD1. CDR1 SGHTA and CDR2 FQGNSA come from the germline V gene. V was clipped by 6 bases and J by 0 bases; unmatched bases: 1. The CDR3 length is 13 residues. The CDR3 DNA follows: TGTGCCAGCAGGGGACAGCTGAACACTGAAGCTTTCTTT. This codes for CASRGQLNTEAFF.